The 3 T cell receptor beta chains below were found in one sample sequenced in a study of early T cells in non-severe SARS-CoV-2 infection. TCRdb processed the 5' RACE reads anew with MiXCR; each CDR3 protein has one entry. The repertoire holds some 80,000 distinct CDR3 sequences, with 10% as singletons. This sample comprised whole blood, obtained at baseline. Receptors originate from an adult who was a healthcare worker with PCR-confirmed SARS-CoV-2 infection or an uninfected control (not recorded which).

CDR3 coding DNA: TGTGCCAGCAGCTTAGACGGCAGGATGAACTATGGCTACACCTTC. The encoded protein is CASSLDGRMNYGYTF. The rearrangement joins TRBV11-2 to TRBJ1-2; D not certain. V was trimmed by 0 bases and J by 2 bases, leaving 10 bases between them. CDR1 is SGHAT and CDR2 is FQNNGV in the germline V gene. The length of the CDR3 is 15 residues. Using reference TRBV11-2 and TRBJ1-2 for the parts outside the CDR3, the full variable domain is EAGVAQSPRYKIIEKRQSVAFWCNPISGHATLYWYQQILGQGPKLLIQFQNNGVVDDSQLPKDRFSAERLKGVDSTLKIQPAKLEDSAVYLCASSLDGRMNYGYTFGSGTRLTVV.

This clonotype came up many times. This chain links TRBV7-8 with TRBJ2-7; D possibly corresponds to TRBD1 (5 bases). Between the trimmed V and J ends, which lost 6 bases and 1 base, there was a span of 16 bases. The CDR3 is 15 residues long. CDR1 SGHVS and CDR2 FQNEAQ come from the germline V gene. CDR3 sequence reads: CASSSTGTDSYEQYF. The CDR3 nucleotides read TGTGCCAGCAGTTCTACAGGTACTGATTCCTACGAGCAGTACTTC.

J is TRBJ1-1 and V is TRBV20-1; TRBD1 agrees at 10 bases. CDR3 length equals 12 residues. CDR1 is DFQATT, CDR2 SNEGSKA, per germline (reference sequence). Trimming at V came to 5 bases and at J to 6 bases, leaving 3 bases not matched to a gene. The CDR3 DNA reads TGCAGTGCTGGGACAGGGGCTGCTGAAGCTTTCTTT. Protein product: CSAGTGAAEAFF.